Listed here are 19 T cell receptor beta chains from one sample, sequenced in a study of blood T cell repertoires in COVID-19. Libraries were prepared by immunoSEQ multiplex PCR; TCRdb keeps only in-frame clonotypes and omits some of them. The sample records some 37,000 clones, 75% to 90% being singletons. The sequenced sample consisted of peripheral blood. Receptors were obtained from a man between 65 and 80 years old with acute or convalescent COVID-19.

The chain joins TRBV6-5 to TRBJ2-7; perhaps TRBD2 as D (7 bases). CDR3 size: 13 residues. CDR1 MNHEY and CDR2 SVGAGI come from the germline V gene. Trimming pared 6 bases from V and 5 bases from J, leaving 14 bases between. The CDR3 sequence is CASRPTGTNEQYF. The CDR3 nucleotides are TGTGCCAGCAGACCAACAGGGACTAACGAGCAGTACTTC.

This clone has just one count. This chain links TRBV18 with TRBJ2-3; 14 positions agree with TRBD2. The CDR3 sequence is 16 residues long. Germline values: CDR1 KGHSH, CDR2 LQKENI. V was pared by 4 bases and J by 3 bases, with 3 bases of the junction left unmatched. The CDR3 here is CASSLGTSGRTDTQYF. The CDR3 nucleotides are TGTGCCAGCTCACTCGGGACTAGCGGGAGAACAGATACGCAGTATTTT.

A single count supports this clone. This sequence joins TRBV7-3 and TRBJ2-2; 10 positions agree with TRBD2. Germline V gene data show CDR1 as SGHTA and CDR2 as FQGTGA. Trimming cost V 2 bases and J 3 bases; bases outside gene matches: 3. The CDR3 is 16 residues long. This CDR3 reads CASSLGTSEYTGELFF. CDR3 DNA sequence: TGTGCCAGCAGCTTAGGGACTAGCGAGTACACCGGGGAGCTGTTTTTT.

The chain uses TRBV18 and TRBJ2-5; 9 positions match TRBD1. Germline trimming cut 8 bases from V and 2 bases from J; bases unmatched to any gene: 12. This CDR3 spans 16 amino acids. Germline assignment: CDR1 KGHSH and CDR2 LQKENI. CDR3 nucleotides: TGTGCCAGCACTTCCGGGACAGGGCTACCACAAGAGACCCAGTACTTC. It codes for CASTSGTGLPQETQYF. The variable domain in full, completed from reference TRBV18 and TRBJ2-5, reads NAGVMQNPRHLVRRRGQEARLRCSPMKGHSHVYWYRQLPEEGLKFMVYLQKENIIDESGMPKERFSAEFPKEGPSILRIQQVVRGDSAAYFCASTSGTGLPQETQYFGPGTRLLVL.

The genes are TRBV7-2 and TRBJ1-1; 9 nucleotides align to TRBD1. V lost 4 bases and J lost 7; bases outside the gene matches: 10. The CDR3 has 15 residues. Germline V gene sequence: CDR1 SGHTA, CDR2 FQGNSA. The CDR3 DNA reads TGTGCCAGCAGCTCACCACCGGGACAGGGAATTGAAGCTTTCTTT. Residues: CASSSPPGQGIEAFF.

V is TRBV25-1 and J is TRBJ1-2, with TRBD1 as a possible D gene (5 bases). Trimming removed 4 bases at V and 3 bases at J, with 15 bases between. The CDR3 runs 15 residues. Germline V gene lookup returns CDR1 MGHDK and CDR2 SYGVNS. The CDR3 DNA is TGTGCCAGCAGTGCTGATCCTCAGGGATACTATGGCTACACCTTC. Its translation: CASSADPQGYYGYTF.

The chain employs TRBV29-1 and TRBJ1-2; 7 bases are shared with TRBD1. V trimming: 4 bases; J trimming: 2 bases; junction bases outside the gene matches: 1. CDR3 length: 12 amino acids. The V gene's germline CDR1 is SQVTM and CDR2 ANQGSEA. The CDR3 nucleotides read TGCAGCGTTGGGGGACAGAACTATGGCTACACCTTC. The encoded protein is CSVGGQNYGYTF. The full variable domain, its missing parts supplied by reference TRBV29-1 and TRBJ1-2, is SAVISQKPSRDICQRGTSLTIQCQVDSQVTMMFWYRQQPGQSLTLIATANQGSEATYESGFVIDKFPISRPNLTFSTLTVSNMSPEDSSIYLCSVGGQNYGYTFGSGTRLTVV.

The CDR3 sequence: CASSPGQGPTYEQYF. The CDR3, as DNA: TGTGCCAGCAGTCCCGGACAGGGGCCGACCTACGAGCAGTACTTC. The rearrangement joins TRBV6-5 to TRBJ2-7; 9 bases match TRBD1. The CDR3 is 15 amino acids. CDR1 is MNHEY and CDR2 is SVGAGI in the germline V gene. With V trimmed by 5 bases and J by 2 bases, 7 bases remained unmatched.

CDR3 nucleotides: TGTGCCAGCAGCTTAGGAGGGGGCAGCTACGAGCAGTACTTC. Its translation: CASSLGGGSYEQYF. The gene calls are TRBV7-6 and TRBJ2-7; 7 bases are shared with TRBD1. The CDR3 runs to 14 residues. With V trimmed by 1 base and J by 3 bases, 3 bases remained unmatched. Germline values: CDR1 SGHVS, CDR2 FNYEAQ.

The chain is built from TRBV7-2 and TRBJ2-5; possibly TRBD1 for D (5 bases). Trimming left V 1 base short and J 3 bases short, with 6 bases between. Germline-derived CDR1 and CDR2 are SGHTA and FQGNSA. The CDR3 consists of 13 residues. The CDR3 here is CASSLDRKETQYF. The DNA of the CDR3 is TGTGCCAGCAGCTTAGACAGGAAAGAGACCCAGTACTTC. The whole variable domain, remainder taken from reference TRBV7-2 and TRBJ2-5, is GAGVSQSPSNKVTEKGKDVELRCDPISGHTALYWYRQSLGQGLEFLIYFQGNSAPDKSGLPSDRFSAERTGGSVSTLTIQRTQQEDSAVYLCASSLDRKETQYFGPGTRLLVL.

The V call is TRBV18, the J call TRBJ1-1; unclear D gene. CDR1 KGHSH and CDR2 LQKENI come from the germline V gene. V shed 6 bases and J shed 0 bases, with 14 bases lying between them. The CDR3 totals 15 residues. Written as DNA, the CDR3 is TGTGCCAGCTCTTACGTTCGGAGTATGAACACTGAAGCTTTCTTT. Its translation: CASSYVRSMNTEAFF. The variable domain in full, completed from reference TRBV18 and TRBJ1-1, reads NAGVMQNPRHLVRRRGQEARLRCSPMKGHSHVYWYRQLPEEGLKFMVYLQKENIIDESGMPKERFSAEFPKEGPSILRIQQVVRGDSAAYFCASSYVRSMNTEAFFGQGTRLTVV.

J is TRBJ2-7 and V is TRBV7-3; D unclear. Germline V lookup: CDR1 SGHTA, CDR2 FQGTGA. Trimming left V 5 bases short and J 3 bases short, with 8 bases between. The CDR3 has 12 amino acids. As DNA, the CDR3 is TGTGCCAGCAGCGAAAACAGCTACGAGCAGTACTTC. This codes for CASSENSYEQYF. Supplemented by reference TRBV7-3 and TRBJ2-7, the full variable domain reads GAGVSQTPSNKVTEKGKYVELRCDPISGHTALYWYRQSLGQGPEFLIYFQGTGAADDSGLPNDRFFAVRPEGSVSTLKIQRTERGDSAVYLCASSENSYEQYFGPGTRLTVT.

The chain carries TRBV6-5 and TRBJ2-3, with TRBD2 matching 11 bases. This CDR3 contains 15 residues. V trimming: 4 bases; J trimming: 5 bases; junction bases outside the gene matches: 5. The V gene's germline CDR1 is MNHEY and CDR2 SVGAGI. The CDR3 coding sequence is TGTGCCAGCAGTTCTACTAGCGGGAGTGGAGATACGCAGTATTTT. Encoded protein: CASSSTSGSGDTQYF.

V usage is TRBV7-2 and J usage is TRBJ1-4, with no clear D. The CDR3 is 13 residues long. Germline loops: CDR1 SGHTA, CDR2 FQGNSA. V dropped 2 bases and J dropped 4 bases, with 5 bases sitting between them. The CDR3 DNA sequence: TGTGCCAGCAGCTTAAGGAGTAATGAAAAACTGTTTTTT. Protein sequence: CASSLRSNEKLFF.

This clone was counted once. The CDR3 loop reads CATSGRDYEQFTNTGELFF. Written as DNA, the CDR3 is TGTGCCACCAGTGGCCGGGACTACGAACAATTTACGAACACCGGGGAGCTGTTTTTT. The chain couples TRBV24-1 to TRBJ2-2, with TRBD2 identical over 7 bases. Trimming at V came to 5 bases and at J to 0 bases, leaving 14 bases not matched to a gene. This CDR3 is 19 amino acids long. Germline CDR1 KGHDR, CDR2 SFDVKD.

In DNA, the CDR3 is TGTGCCAGCAGCTCACAGGGTTTTAATTCACCCCTCCACTTT. Translation: CASSSQGFNSPLHF. The V gene is TRBV7-2, the J gene TRBJ1-6; tentative D call: TRBD1 (6 bases). This CDR3 contains 14 residues. Germline assignment: CDR1 SGHTA and CDR2 FQGNSA. Trimming removed 4 bases from V and 6 bases from J, with 10 bases in between.

The J gene is TRBJ1-1, the V gene TRBV7-2; D not resolved. The CDR3 sequence is 14 residues long. The ends were cut back, 5 bases at V and 3 bases at J, with 13 bases in the middle. Germline loops: CDR1 SGHTA, CDR2 FQGNSA. CDR3 in amino acids: CASSPVMRDTEAFF. CDR3 coding DNA: TGTGCCAGCAGCCCAGTCATGCGGGACACTGAAGCTTTCTTT.

The V call is TRBV7-2, the J call TRBJ2-5; 11 bases map to TRBD1. Germline V gene data show CDR1 as SGHTA and CDR2 as FQGNSA. This CDR3 comprises 15 residues. The trim removed 6 bases at V and 5 bases at J, leaving 8 bases unmatched. DNA for the CDR3: TGTGCCAGCAGACTGGACAGGGGGCGGGGTGAGACCCAGTACTTC. This translates into CASRLDRGRGETQYF.

The chain combines TRBV19 with TRBJ1-5; 7 bases are shared with TRBD1. The germline V gene encodes CDR1 LNHDA and CDR2 SQIVND (reference sequence). The CDR3 totals 16 residues. V shed 5 bases and J 2 bases; nucleotides not matched to a gene: 9. CDR3 sequence reads: CASSSTGLRGNQPQHF. The DNA for the CDR3 is TGTGCCAGTAGTTCGACAGGGCTTAGGGGCAATCAGCCCCAGCATTTT.